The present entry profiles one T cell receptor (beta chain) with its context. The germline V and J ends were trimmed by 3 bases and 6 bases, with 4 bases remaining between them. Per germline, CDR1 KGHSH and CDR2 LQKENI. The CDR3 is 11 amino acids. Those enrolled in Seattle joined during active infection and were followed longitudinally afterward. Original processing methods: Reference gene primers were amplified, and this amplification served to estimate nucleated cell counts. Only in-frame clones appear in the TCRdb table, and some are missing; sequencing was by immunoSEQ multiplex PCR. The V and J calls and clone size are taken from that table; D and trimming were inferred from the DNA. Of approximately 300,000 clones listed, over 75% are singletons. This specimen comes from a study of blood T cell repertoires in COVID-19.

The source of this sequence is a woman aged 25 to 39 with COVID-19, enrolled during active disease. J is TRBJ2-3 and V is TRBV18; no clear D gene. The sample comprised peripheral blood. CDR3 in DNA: TGTGCCAGCTCACCGTCTGATACGCAGTATTTT. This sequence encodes CASSPSDTQYF.